These 31 T cell receptor beta chains came from one sample sequenced in a study of blood T cell repertoires in COVID-19. Data came from immunoSEQ multiplex PCR; TCRdb stores just in-frame clones and leaves some out. The table records around 220,000 clones, 70% to 85% of them present only once. Sequenced input: peripheral blood. The source of these receptors is a woman at least 80 years old with COVID-19, enrolled during active disease.

The rearrangement links TRBV7-8 to TRBJ2-7, with TRBD1 as a possible D gene (5 bases). V lost 7 bases to trimming and J lost 3 bases, with 16 bases between them. The CDR3 covers 14 residues. Germline CDR1 reads SGHVS; CDR2 reads FQNEAQ. Here the CDR3 DNA reads TGTGCCAGCAACAAGGGGTTCCCGGACTACGAGCAGTACTTC. Its protein is CASNKGFPDYEQYF.

Concerning this clone: This CDR3 is also generated by other DNA sequences in the sample. The chain recombines TRBV5-5 with TRBJ1-5; the D is unclear. Trimming pared 2 bases from V and 0 bases from J, leaving 9 bases between. The germline V gene encodes CDR1 SGHKS and CDR2 YYEKEE (reference sequence). The CDR3 totals 15 residues. The CDR3 DNA reads as TGTGCCAGCAGCTTAGCAGGAGGTAGCAATCAGCCCCAGCATTTT. This codes for CASSLAGGSNQPQHF.

The chain couples TRBV19 to TRBJ2-1, with 9 positions matching TRBD1. Looked up from germline, CDR1 is LNHDA and CDR2 is SQIVND (reference sequence). J gave up 9 bases and V 9 bases, and 9 bases lay outside the gene matches. The CDR3 is made up of 13 amino acids. The CDR3 DNA reads TGTGCCAGCTCCAAGGGACAGGGACGTGAGCAGTTCTTC. Translation gives CASSKGQGREQFF. Full variable domain (remainder filled in from reference TRBV19 and TRBJ2-1): DGGITQSPKYLFRKEGQNVTLSCEQNLNHDAMYWYRQDPGQGLRLIYYSQIVNDFQKGDIAEGYSVSREKKESFPLTVTSAQKNPTAFYLCASSKGQGREQFFGPGTRLTVL.

V is TRBV15 and J is TRBJ2-5, with D possibly matching TRBD2 (6 bases). CDR1 and CDR2 from the germline V gene are LNHNV and YYDKDF (reference sequence). This CDR3 contains 17 residues. Trimming cost V 3 bases and J 2 bases, with 19 bases left between them. CDR3 loop: CATSRRDWEVRQETQYF. The CDR3 nucleotides are TGTGCCACCAGCAGGCGGGATTGGGAAGTTAGGCAAGAGACCCAGTACTTC.

In DNA form, the CDR3 reads TGTGCCAGCAGTTTGGGAGGGCTCGGTGAGCAGTTCTTC. Translated: CASSLGGLGEQFF. This chain links TRBV27 with TRBJ2-1; 7 bases are shared with TRBD2. V lost 3 bases, J lost 9 bases, and 5 bases stayed unmatched. CDR3 length: 13 residues. CDR1 and CDR2 from the germline V gene are MNHEY and SMNVEV (reference sequence).

The V gene is TRBV20-1, the J gene TRBJ1-2; D is possibly TRBD1 (5 bases). Trimming pared 6 bases from V and 10 bases from J, leaving 15 bases between. This CDR3 has 11 residues. Looked up from germline, CDR1 is DFQATT and CDR2 is SNEGSKA (reference sequence). The CDR3 loop reads CSAVSRGDYTF. The CDR3, as DNA: TGCAGTGCCGTTAGCCGGGGGGACTACACCTTC.

The chain carries TRBV28 and TRBJ2-7; possibly TRBD2 for D (6 bases). Germline CDR1 is MDHEN and CDR2 is SYDVKM. V was pared by 6 bases and J by 7 bases, with 7 bases between. The CDR3 extends over 10 amino acids. The CDR3 DNA sequence: TGTGCCAGCAGCCGGGGGGAGCAGTACTTC. It specifies CASSRGEQYF.

The V and J genes are TRBV5-1 and TRBJ1-3; 8 bases align to TRBD1. V lost 0 bases, J lost 7 bases, and 3 bases stayed unmatched. This CDR3 region has 14 residues. The germline CDR1 and CDR2 sequences are SGHRS and YFSETQ. CDR3 region: CASSLGTGRNTIYF. The CDR3 DNA follows: TGCGCCAGCAGCTTGGGGACAGGGAGGAACACCATATATTTT.

A word on this clone: The junction and the germline gene differ at one end; a read error may be behind it. The CDR3 DNA is TGTGCCAGCAGACAAGCGGGAGCCTCCTACGAGCAGTACTTC. Protein sequence: CASRQAGASYEQYF. The rearrangement uses TRBV3-1 (or the pseudogene TRBV3-2) and TRBJ2-7; 8 positions match TRBD2. This CDR3 is 14 amino acids long. CDR1 is LGHDT and CDR2 is YNNKEL in the germline V gene (reference sequence).

The chain joins TRBV18 to TRBJ2-3; 7 bases are a match to TRBD1. With 0 bases clipped from V and 2 bases from J, the junction kept 5 bases outside the gene matches. Per germline, CDR1 KGHSH and CDR2 LQKENI. The CDR3 consists of 16 residues. The CDR3 DNA follows: TGTGCCAGCTCACCACCGGGACAGCTTGTCACAGATACGCAGTATTTT. Translated, it gives CASSPPGQLVTDTQYF.

In its sample, this clone was seen once. CDR3 amino acids: CASSPGLAGGANTGELFF. Here the CDR3 DNA reads TGTGCCAGCAGCCCGGGACTAGCGGGGGGAGCGAACACCGGGGAGCTGTTTTTT. This chain connects TRBV5-4 to TRBJ2-2, with 15 positions matching TRBD2. This CDR3 has 18 residues. Per the germline V gene, CDR1 is SGHNT and CDR2 is YYREEE (reference sequence). Trimming took 4 bases from V and 0 from J; bases not matched to a gene: 4.

The chain uses TRBV15 and TRBJ2-7; a weak D match, TRBD2 (6 bases). This CDR3 has 15 amino acids. V shed 8 bases and J shed 2 bases, with 19 bases lying between them. The germline V gene encodes CDR1 LNHNV and CDR2 YYDKDF (reference sequence). The CDR3 DNA is TGTGCCACCGGGACTTTGACAGAGAGACCCTACGAGCAGTACTTC. This encodes CATGTLTERPYEQYF.

This chain links TRBV2 with TRBJ1-6, with 7 bases lining up with TRBD1. This CDR3 region has 13 residues. From germline, CDR1 is SNHLY and CDR2 FYNNEI. Losses at the gene ends were 7 bases for V and 7 bases for J; bases not matched to a gene: 4. As DNA, the CDR3 is TGTGCCAGCATGGAGGGGGCAAATTCACCCCTCCACTTT. This codes for CASMEGANSPLHF. The full variable domain, with the rest looked up from reference TRBV2 and TRBJ1-6, is EPEVTQTPSHQVTQMGQEVILRCVPISNHLYFYWYRQILGQKVEFLVSFYNNEISEKSEIFDDQFSVERPDGSNFTLKIRSTKLEDSAMYFCASMEGANSPLHFGNGTRLTVT.

This chain's CDR3 is CASSLTVLYEQYF. CDR3 nucleotides: TGTGCCAGCAGTCTGACAGTCCTATACGAGCAGTACTTC. The rearrangement links TRBV6-5 to TRBJ2-7; a possible D gene is TRBD1 (5 bases). In germline, CDR1 is MNHEY, CDR2 SVGAGI. V dropped 5 bases and J dropped 4 bases, with 12 bases sitting between them. The CDR3 runs 13 residues.

The V call is TRBV6-5, the J call TRBJ2-7; TRBD1 matches 7 bases. The CDR3 is 15 amino acids. In germline, CDR1 is MNHEY, CDR2 SVGAGI. V shed 6 bases, J shed 3 bases, and the junction held 11 bases outside the gene matches. CDR3 bases: TGTGCCAGCAGCTACCAGGGGACAGCCTACTACGAGCAGTACTTC. Translating it yields CASSYQGTAYYEQYF.

This clone was seen more than once but under ten times. The chain recombines TRBV5-1 with TRBJ2-7, with 8 bases identical to TRBD1. The J segment lost 1 base and the V segment lost 4 bases, leaving 4 bases of the junction unmatched. The CDR3 has 14 residues. Germline CDR1 is SGHRS and CDR2 is YFSETQ. CDR3 in DNA: TGCGCCAGCAGCCATGGACAGGGATCCTACGAGCAGTACTTC. Protein: CASSHGQGSYEQYF.

Here the CDR3 DNA reads TGCGCCAGCCTTGCGGGGGGCAGGAGCACAGATACGCAGTATTTT. Protein product: CASLAGGRSTDTQYF. V and J are TRBV5-1 and TRBJ2-3; TRBD2 matches at 8 bases. The CDR3 spans 15 residues. The germline V gene encodes CDR1 SGHRS and CDR2 YFSETQ. Trimming took 7 bases from V and 0 from J; bases not matched to a gene: 7.

The chain uses TRBV19 and TRBJ2-2; D possibly corresponds to TRBD2 (6 bases). Germline CDR1 and CDR2: LNHDA and SQIVND (reference sequence). Trimming left V 4 bases short and J 5 bases short, with 11 bases between. This CDR3 has 14 amino acids. In nucleotides, the CDR3 is TGTGCCAGTAGTAAGCAGGAGGGGACCGGGGAGCTGTTTTTT. Translated: CASSKQEGTGELFF. The full variable domain, with the rest looked up from reference TRBV19 and TRBJ2-2, is DGGITQSPKYLFRKEGQNVTLSCEQNLNHDAMYWYRQDPGQGLRLIYYSQIVNDFQKGDIAEGYSVSREKKESFPLTVTSAQKNPTAFYLCASSKQEGTGELFFGEGSRLTVL.

The chain employs TRBV9 and TRBJ2-1; 15 positions match TRBD2. V lost 2 bases, J lost 8 bases, and 5 bases stayed unmatched. Germline assignment: CDR1 SGDLS and CDR2 YYNGEE. The CDR3 is 16 amino acids. CDR3 DNA: TGTGCCAGCAGCGTCCTCGGGACTAGCGGGGGGTATGAGCAGTTCTTC. It translates to CASSVLGTSGGYEQFF.

This rearrangement joins TRBV7-2 to TRBJ2-1, with TRBD2 matching 11 bases. CDR3 length: 19 residues. The V gene end was trimmed by 6 bases and the J gene end by 3 bases; junction bases not matched to a gene: 16. Germline V gene lookup returns CDR1 SGHTA and CDR2 FQGNSA. CDR3 sequence: CASSYLAGGRLAFYNEQFF. As DNA, the CDR3 is TGTGCCAGCAGTTACCTAGCGGGGGGCCGCCTCGCTTTCTACAATGAGCAGTTCTTC.

This chain connects TRBV28 to TRBJ2-1, with 8 bases fitting TRBD2. The junction had 11 bases not matched to a gene; V was cut back by 4 bases and J by 9 bases. The CDR3 contains 15 residues. Germline loops: CDR1 MDHEN, CDR2 SYDVKM. CDR3: CASSWALAVGTEQFF. In DNA, the CDR3 is TGTGCCAGCAGTTGGGCACTAGCGGTGGGGACTGAGCAGTTCTTC.

CDR3 sequence (DNA): TGTGCCAGCAGCCCTCAGACAGGGCGCTATGGCTACACCTTC. Protein: CASSPQTGRYGYTF. The chain recombines TRBV14 with TRBJ1-2; 7 bases align to TRBD1. The CDR3 is made up of 14 amino acids. Germline V gives CDR1 SGHDN, CDR2 FVKESK. Trimming took 4 bases from V and 4 from J; bases not matched to a gene: 6.

This sequence joins TRBV7-8 and TRBJ2-1, with 10 positions matching TRBD1. V shed 2 bases, J shed 6 bases, and the junction held 4 bases outside the gene matches. Germline-derived CDR1 and CDR2 are SGHVS and FQNEAQ. The CDR3 is 15 residues long. This CDR3 reads CASSLPGQGGNEQFF. CDR3 in DNA: TGTGCCAGCAGCTTACCCGGACAGGGGGGCAATGAGCAGTTCTTC.

The J gene is TRBJ2-7, the V gene TRBV12-3 or TRBV12-4, with D possibly TRBD1 on 6 matching bases. V was shortened by 6 bases and J by 5 bases, with 14 bases between the two germline ends. This CDR3 comprises 13 residues. CDR3 in DNA: TGTGCCAGCAGCGCAGGACAGTACCACGAGCAGTACTTC. Protein sequence: CASSAGQYHEQYF.

V usage is TRBV27 and J usage is TRBJ1-5; a weak D match, TRBD1 (5 bases). V lost 5 bases and J lost 6, with 14 bases in between. Germline V CDR1 and CDR2: MNHEY, SMNVEV (reference sequence). The CDR3 consists of 14 residues. The CDR3 region is CASSPGTLGQPQHF. The CDR3 nucleotides are TGTGCCAGCAGTCCCGGGACTTTAGGTCAGCCCCAGCATTTT.

The chain joins TRBV2 to TRBJ2-3, with D perhaps TRBD2 (5 bases). The CDR3 has 17 amino acids. Trimming took off 1 base at V and 2 bases at J, with 16 bases between the two ends. Germline V gives CDR1 SNHLY, CDR2 FYNNEI. In DNA form, the CDR3 reads TGTGCCAGCAGTGAAGGCTCTGGGCGGGTCAACACAGATACGCAGTATTTT. Encoded protein: CASSEGSGRVNTDTQYF.

J is TRBJ2-1 and V is TRBV7-3; the D is unclear. There are 15 residues in the CDR3. The V gene's germline CDR1 is SGHTA and CDR2 FQGTGA. Trimming pared 2 bases from V and 4 bases from J, leaving 12 bases between. The CDR3 region has the DNA TGTGCCAGCAGCTTAGCGACGGCGGAGTACAATGAGCAGTTCTTC. Protein: CASSLATAEYNEQFF.

The V call is TRBV18, the J call TRBJ1-4; possible D gene TRBD1, 5 bases. This CDR3 is 13 amino acids long. V lost 6 bases to trimming and J lost 8 bases, with 13 bases between them. Per the germline V gene, CDR1 is KGHSH and CDR2 is LQKENI. DNA of the CDR3: TGTGCCAGCTCCCCGGGACTCCCCGAAAAACTGTTTTTT. This gives the protein CASSPGLPEKLFF.

The chain recombines TRBV11-3 with TRBJ1-1; 7 bases line up with TRBD1. The CDR3 is 13 amino acids. In germline, CDR1 is SGHNT, CDR2 YENEEA. V gave up 5 bases and J gave up 7 bases; unmatched junction bases: 7. The CDR3 DNA is TGTGCCAGCAGCCAGACAGGGAATAGTGAAGCTTTCTTT. Its protein is CASSQTGNSEAFF.

V and J are TRBV12-3 or TRBV12-4 and TRBJ2-1; D perhaps matches TRBD1 (6 bases). V lost 8 bases and J 7 bases, leaving 9 bases between the germline ends. The CDR3 sequence is 11 residues long. The CDR3 sequence: CASARGNEQFF. CDR3 DNA: TGTGCCAGCGCCAGGGGAAATGAGCAGTTCTTC.

The rearrangement joins TRBV28 to TRBJ2-1; maybe TRBD2 (6 bases). CDR3 size: 12 residues. Germline loops: CDR1 MDHEN, CDR2 SYDVKM. V was shortened by 8 bases and J by 8 bases, with 13 bases between the two germline ends. In nucleotides, the CDR3 is TGTGCCAGCTGGTCCAGGAGGGATGAGCAGTTCTTC. It encodes CASWSRRDEQFF.